This T cell receptor beta chain was sequenced for a study of cytomegalovirus exposure and HLA in healthy donors. Study outcomes and limitations: Another analysis was done later, and it associated more than 15,000 TCR beta sequences with HLA alleles at 0.05 false discovery rate. In a later analysis, productive TCRs from donors in an Asian-associated ancestry cluster reportedly carried fewer N-insertions than the cohort mean. Later, an analysis showed that TCR beta chains associated with HLA were more clonally expanded than others that were equally common. Several of the most significant clusters appeared linked to common viral pathogens, based on a later analysis.

13 Jbeta primers and 60 Vbeta primers were used for the PCR. The data were produced by immunoSEQ multiplex PCR, yet TCRdb's version contains in-frame clones alone and is incomplete. There are tens of thousands of clones in the sample, with approximately 2.9% held by the top ten. A remark on this clone: Its antigen is as yet unknown.

The CDR3 runs to 16 residues. CDR1 and CDR2 from the germline V gene are MNHEY and SVGAGI. Trimming removed 0 bases from V and 5 bases from J; junction bases left unmatched: 3. This sequence joins TRBV6-5 and TRBJ1-5, with 11 positions matching TRBD1. The clonotype was recovered from a man in his forties in good health and CMV-seronegative. The specimen was PBMCs. The CDR3 coding sequence is TGTGCCAGCAGTTACTCGAAGGACAGGGGGCATCAGCCCCAGCATTTT. The encoded protein is CASSYSKDRGHQPQHF.